The clone carrying this TCR beta chain was seen ten or more times. Its antigen remains unidentified. This record belongs to a study of human T cells and chemical hapten exposure. The study's findings and limits: Expanded TCRs grouped into significantly more large CDR3 similarity clusters than controls produced.

Germline V lookup: CDR1 SQVTM, CDR2 ANQGSEA. V lost 4 bases to trimming and J lost 5 bases; unmatched junction nucleotides: 12. This CDR3 has 15 residues. Library preparation tagged each individual cDNA molecule with a unique molecular identifier. MiXCR was run by TCRdb on the RACE reads, yielding one entry per CDR3 protein. The sample shows 180,000 or so distinct CDR3 sequences, 20% to 25% of them seen only once. Time point: patch test 1, 2 weeks after DPC sensitization. Treatment reported: therapeutic diphenylcyclopropenone sensitization with weekly scalp DPC. Patches went on only after blood had been drawn each time.

This rearrangement joins TRBV29-1 to TRBJ1-2, with 8 bases identical to TRBD1. This clonotype was obtained from a woman between 50 and 59 years old with alopecia areata. Some clones in this sample may be carry-over from other donors' samples. The material was whole blood, obtained in connection with sensitization to the hapten diphenylcyclopropenone (DPC). CDR3 DNA sequence: TGCAGCGTTGGTAGAACGGACAGGGAACTTTATGGCTACACCTTC. As protein: CSVGRTDRELYGYTF.